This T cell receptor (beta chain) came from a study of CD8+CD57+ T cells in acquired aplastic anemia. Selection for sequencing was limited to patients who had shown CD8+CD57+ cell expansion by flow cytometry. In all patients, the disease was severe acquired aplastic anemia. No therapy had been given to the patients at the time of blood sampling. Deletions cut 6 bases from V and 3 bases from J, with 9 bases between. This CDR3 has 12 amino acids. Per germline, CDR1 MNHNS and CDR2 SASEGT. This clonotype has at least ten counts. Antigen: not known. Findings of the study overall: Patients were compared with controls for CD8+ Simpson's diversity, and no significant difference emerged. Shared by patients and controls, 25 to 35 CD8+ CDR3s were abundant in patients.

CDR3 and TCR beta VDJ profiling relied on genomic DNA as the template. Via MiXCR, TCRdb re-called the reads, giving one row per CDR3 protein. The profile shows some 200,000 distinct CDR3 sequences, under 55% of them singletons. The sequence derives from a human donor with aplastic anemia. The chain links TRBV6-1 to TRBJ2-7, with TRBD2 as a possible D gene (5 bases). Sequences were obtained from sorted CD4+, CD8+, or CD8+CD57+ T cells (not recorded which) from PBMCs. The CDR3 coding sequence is TGTGCCAGCAGAACGGCGGGCTACGAGCAGTACTTC. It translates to CASRTAGYEQYF.